A selection of T cell receptor beta chains follows, all from one sample in a study of technical replicates of blood from several donors. This table comes from immunoSEQ multiplex PCR, and its TCRdb copy is limited to in-frame clones, with some not included. This sample yields about 89,000 clones, of which approximately 93% are seen a single time; 0.24% belongs to the top ten. Input material: T cells isolated from PBMCs. The receptors were sampled from a human donor in good health. CDR3s include the opening cysteine and the closing phenylalanine or tryptophan. The order of the fields is J gene, V gene, D gene, clone size, CDR3 DNA, CDR3 protein. The D gene is left open where the match is weak. Part of the rows lack a size; the others show once, few, many or a class for expanded clones.

J: TRBJ2-7; V: TRBV29-1; D: TRBD1; size: .; DNA: TGCAGCGTCGGGGCTCGGGACAGAGCCTCCTACGAGCAGTACTTC; CDR3: CSVGARDRASYEQYF
J: TRBJ2-1; V: TRBV11-2; D: TRBD1; size: once; DNA: TGTGCCAGCAGCAATACAGGGGACTACAATGAGCAGTTCTTC; CDR3: CASSNTGDYNEQFF
J: TRBJ2-7; V: TRBV4-1; D: .; size: once; DNA: TGCGCCAGCAGCCAAGATTGGGGGGTCTCCTACGAGCAGTACTTC; CDR3: CASSQDWGVSYEQYF
J: TRBJ1-2; V: TRBV28; D: .; size: .; DNA: TGTGCCAGCAGTGCCGTGGGGACATGGGGCTACACCTTC; CDR3: CASSAVGTWGYTF
J: TRBJ2-3; V: TRBV5-4; D: .; size: .; DNA: TGTGCCAGCAGCCCCCTTTTCCCCACAGATACACAGTATTTT; CDR3: CASSPLFPTDTQYF
J: TRBJ1-1; V: TRBV7-2; D: TRBD1; size: .; DNA: TGTGCCAGCAGCTTAGGACCGACAGGGATGGCTGAAGCTTTCTTT; CDR3: CASSLGPTGMAEAFF
J: TRBJ2-1; V: TRBV6-1; D: TRBD2; size: .; DNA: TGTGCCAGCAGTGACCGACTAGCGGGGGCGATAAACCATGAGCAGTTCTTC; CDR3: CASSDRLAGAINHEQFF
J: TRBJ2-5; V: TRBV5-4; D: .; size: .; DNA: TGTGCCAGCAGCCGACAGGGAGGAGAGACCCAGTACTTC; CDR3: CASSRQGGETQYF
J: TRBJ1-2; V: TRBV7-8; D: .; size: .; DNA: TGTGCCAGCAGCTTAGAGAGGGTAGCTTCCTATGGCTACACCTTC; CDR3: CASSLERVASYGYTF
J: TRBJ2-5; V: TRBV20-1; D: .; size: .; DNA: TGCAGTGCCCGTGGCCCCGAGACCCAGTACTTC; CDR3: CSARGPETQYF
J: TRBJ2-7; V: TRBV5-4; D: TRBD2; size: .; DNA: TGTGCCAGCAGCTTCCTTAGCGGGAGTCAGTACGAGCAGTACTTC; CDR3: CASSFLSGSQYEQYF
J: TRBJ2-3; V: TRBV19; D: TRBD2; size: .; DNA: TGTGCCAGTAGTATAGGGGCTAGCGGATCCACAGATACGCAGTATTTT; CDR3: CASSIGASGSTDTQYF
J: TRBJ2-1; V: TRBV27; D: .; size: once; DNA: TGTGCCAGCAGTTTATCAATAGACACACCGCCTAATGAGCAGTTCTTC; CDR3: CASSLSIDTPPNEQFF
J: TRBJ1-2; V: TRBV6-5; D: .; size: .; DNA: TGTGCCAGCAGTTACCGAGTCCGGGATCTCGGGTATGGCTACACCTTC; CDR3: CASSYRVRDLGYGYTF
J: TRBJ2-7; V: TRBV14; D: TRBD1; size: .; DNA: TGTGCCAGCAGCCAACGGGACAGCGCTTACGAGCAGTACTTC; CDR3: CASSQRDSAYEQYF
J: TRBJ2-3; V: TRBV6-4; D: .; size: .; DNA: TGTGCCAGCAGTGACTGGCCTTGGGGAGGCACAGATACGCAGTATTTT; CDR3: CASSDWPWGGTDTQYF
J: TRBJ1-5; V: TRBV6-1; D: TRBD1; size: .; DNA: TGTGCCAGCAGTGGAACCGGACAGGGCTTATGGCAGCCCCAGCATTTT; CDR3: CASSGTGQGLWQPQHF
J: TRBJ1-2; V: TRBV27; D: .; size: .; DNA: TGTGCCAGCAGCCTAACAGTCTACTATGGCTACACCTTC; CDR3: CASSLTVYYGYTF
J: TRBJ1-1; V: TRBV6-1; D: TRBD1; size: .; DNA: TGTGCCAGCAGATTACAGGGGACTCCTAACACTGAAGCTTTCTTT; CDR3: CASRLQGTPNTEAFF
J: TRBJ1-2; V: TRBV6-1; D: .; size: once; DNA: TGTGCCAGCAGTGAATGGGGGCCGGGGGGAAACTATGGCTACACCTTC; CDR3: CASSEWGPGGNYGYTF
J: TRBJ1-5; V: TRBV2; D: TRBD1; size: few; DNA: TGTGCCAGCAGTGGACAGGGGCCCCAAGCGGGTGGGCCCCAGCATTTT; CDR3: CASSGQGPQAGGPQHF
J: TRBJ1-1; V: TRBV4-1; D: TRBD1; size: .; DNA: TGCGCCAGCAGCCCTCGGGGACAGGGGAGGACTGAAGCTTTCTTT; CDR3: CASSPRGQGRTEAFF
J: TRBJ2-2; V: TRBV14; D: .; size: .; DNA: TGTGCCAGCAGCGGCGCCAGGGAACGCACGAACACCGGGGAGCTGTTTTTT; CDR3: CASSGARERTNTGELFF
J: TRBJ1-2; V: TRBV5-4; D: .; size: .; DNA: TGTGCCAGCAGCCTCGGGACACCATATGGCTACACCTTC; CDR3: CASSLGTPYGYTF
J: TRBJ2-5; V: TRBV28; D: TRBD1; size: .; DNA: TGTGCCAGCAGTTTAACTGGACAGGGACGGAAAGAGACCCAGTACTTC; CDR3: CASSLTGQGRKETQYF
J: TRBJ2-5; V: TRBV10-2; D: .; size: .; DNA: TGCGCCAGCAGTGAGTCGGAAACAGGCACATTCATGGAGACCCAGTACTTC; CDR3: CASSESETGTFMETQYF
J: TRBJ2-7; V: TRBV2; D: .; size: .; DNA: TGTGCCAGCATTGCAGGACAGACCTACGAGCAGTACTTC; CDR3: CASIAGQTYEQYF